The 8 T cell receptor beta chains listed next were all sequenced from one sample in a study of vaccination and CD4 T cells after COVID-19. These TCRs' antigens remain unknown. As to treatment: roughly 10-day PBMC culture with coronavirus spike peptide pools or control peptides (ViraFEST assay). Sequenced with the Oncomine TCR Beta short-read assay was DNA taken from cultured CD4+ T cells. A single record per CDR3 protein comes from TCRdb applying MiXCR to the PCR reads. The repertoire has some 14,000 distinct CDR3 sequences, about 50% of them found once; the top ten carry 15% to 20%. Material for sequencing was CD4+ T cells from blood, cultured in vitro. These TCRs come from a human donor who had recovered from COVID-19.

V gene TRBV19 combines with J gene TRBJ2-5; weak D call: TRBD2 (7 bases). The germline V and J ends were trimmed by 11 bases and 2 bases, with 18 bases remaining between them. The CDR3 is 14 amino acids. The germline gives CDR1 LNHDA, CDR2 SQIVND (reference sequence). DNA of the CDR3: TGTGCCCTTCTGAGGGGGGGAGGGCAAGAGACCCAGTACTTC. Its translation: CALLRGGGQETQYF.

The chain links TRBV11-2 to TRBJ2-1; D unclear. Germline V gene lookup returns CDR1 SGHAT and CDR2 FQNNGV. The CDR3 totals 12 residues. Trimming left V 4 bases short and J 5 bases short, with 6 bases between. The CDR3 spells CASSSVNNEQFF. CDR3 in DNA: TGTGCCAGCAGCTCGGTCAACAATGAGCAGTTCTTC.

V and J are TRBV20-1 and TRBJ1-5; no clear D. V lost 1 base and J 4 bases, leaving 8 bases between the germline ends. This CDR3 spans 13 amino acids. Germline V CDR1 and CDR2: DFQATT, SNEGSKA (reference sequence). CDR3 sequence: CSARGGDNQPQHF. The CDR3, as DNA: TGCAGTGCTAGAGGCGGGGATAATCAGCCCCAGCATTTT.

This rearrangement joins TRBV24-1 to TRBJ1-5; 7 bases agree with TRBD1. The CDR3 sequence is 15 residues long. The ends lost 3 bases at V and 3 bases at J; junction bases unmatched: 4. From germline, CDR1 is KGHDR and CDR2 SFDVKD. CDR3 residues: CATSDPTGDNQPQHF. CDR3 nucleotide sequence: TGTGCCACCAGTGATCCCACAGGGGACAATCAGCCCCAGCATTTT.

V is TRBV5-4 and J is TRBJ2-3; D not resolved. The CDR3 is made up of 14 amino acids. Trimming took 2 bases from V and 2 from J, leaving 9 bases between them. The germline CDR1 and CDR2 sequences are SGHNT and YYREEE (reference sequence). The CDR3 loop is CASSLRGSTDTQYF. In DNA, the CDR3 is TGTGCCAGCAGCTTACGAGGTTCCACAGATACGCAGTATTTT. The whole variable domain, remainder taken from reference TRBV5-4 and TRBJ2-3, is ETGVTQSPTHLIKTRGQQVTLRCSSQSGHNTVSWYQQALGQGPQFIFQYYREEENGRGNFPPRFSGLQFPNYSSELNVNALELDDSALYLCASSLRGSTDTQYFGPGTRLTVL.

This rearrangement joins TRBV19 to TRBJ2-1, with no clear D. Deletions cut 4 bases from V and 6 bases from J, with 16 bases between. Looked up from germline, CDR1 is LNHDA and CDR2 is SQIVND (reference sequence). The CDR3 sequence is 15 residues long. DNA of the CDR3: TGTGCCAGTAGTAGTGACCCGGAGAGTGCCAATGAGCAGTTCTTC. This sequence encodes CASSSDPESANEQFF.

This clonotype was detected a few times. J is TRBJ1-2 and V is TRBV6-1; 12 positions agree with TRBD1. With 6 bases clipped from V and 8 bases from J, the junction kept 13 bases outside the gene matches. The CDR3 totals 16 residues. Germline loops: CDR1 MNHNS, CDR2 SASEGT. The CDR3, as DNA: TGTGCCAGCAGAAACCTCCCGGGACAGGGGGCGCAAGGCTACACCTTC. Translated: CASRNLPGQGAQGYTF.

Regarding this clonotype: Germline and junction disagree at one end, which may indicate a read error. This chain links TRBV20-1 with TRBJ1-5; 8 positions match TRBD1. Germline-derived CDR1 and CDR2 are DFQATT and SNEGSKA (reference sequence). The CDR3 has 16 amino acids. This chain's CDR3 is CSAIPNRGISSQPQHF. The CDR3 DNA follows: TGCAGTGCTATCCCAAACAGGGGGATTAGCAGTCAGCCCCAGCATTTT.